The 11 T cell receptor beta chains given below trace back to one sample, sequenced in a study of cytomegalovirus exposure and HLA in healthy donors. The protocol was immunoSEQ multiplex PCR, while the TCRdb copy is restricted to in-frame clones and leaves out a portion. The sample lists 280,000 or so clones, roughly 88% seen once, with 0.92% in the top ten. The material sequenced was PBMCs. These receptors all come from a young woman in good health and CMV-seronegative.

The chain combines TRBV5-1 with TRBJ2-1, with TRBD2 matching over 7 bases. CDR1 SGHRS and CDR2 YFSETQ come from the germline V gene. The V gene end was trimmed by 4 bases and the J gene end by 0 bases; junction bases not matched to a gene: 7. The length of the CDR3 is 16 residues. CDR3 nucleotide sequence: TGCGCCAGCAGCCTACTAGCGAGCAGCTCCTACAATGAGCAGTTCTTC. It codes for CASSLLASSSYNEQFF. Variable domain in full (rest from reference TRBV5-1 and TRBJ2-1): KAGVTQTPRYLIKTRGQQVTLSCSPISGHRSVSWYQQTPGQGLQFLFEYFSETQRNKGNFPGRFSGRQFSNSRSEMNVSTLELGDSALYLCASSLLASSSYNEQFFGPGTRLTVL.

The CDR3 loop reads CASRPQAIQSGYTF. CDR3 bases: TGTGCCAGCAGACCACAGGCGATTCAGAGTGGCTACACCTTC. V is TRBV6-5 and J is TRBJ1-2; D perhaps matches TRBD1 (5 bases). The CDR3 has 14 amino acids. The germline V gene encodes CDR1 MNHEY and CDR2 SVGAGI. The V end was cut by 6 bases, the J end by 7 bases, with 18 bases between.

V usage is TRBV28 and J usage is TRBJ1-2; TRBD1 matches at 8 bases. CDR1 is MDHEN, CDR2 SYDVKM, per germline. The junction had 20 bases not matched to a gene; V was cut back by 7 bases and J by 7 bases. The length of the CDR3 is 17 residues. CDR3 protein: CASTPFGGGRGLSGYTF. The CDR3, as DNA: TGTGCCAGCACCCCCTTCGGTGGCGGCAGGGGGCTCTCTGGCTACACCTTC.

The V and J genes are TRBV5-3 and TRBJ2-5, with 8 nucleotides matching TRBD1. TRBV5-3 is an ORF, and what it does is uncertain. J was trimmed by 4 bases and V by 1 base; bases with no gene match: 9. This CDR3 comprises 16 residues. DNA of the CDR3: TGTGCCAGAAGCTTGTCTGGACAGGGTAGGGGAGAGACCCAGTACTTC. It is translated as CARSLSGQGRGETQYF.

This chain connects TRBV25-1 to TRBJ2-5; 9 bases are a match to TRBD2. The V segment lost 4 bases and the J segment 5 bases; nucleotides outside the gene matches: 8. This CDR3 contains 15 residues. Germline assignment: CDR1 MGHDK and CDR2 SYGVNS. CDR3 loop: CASSAGSGSVETQYF. DNA for the CDR3: TGTGCCAGCAGTGCGGGTAGCGGGAGCGTGGAGACCCAGTACTTC.

The rearrangement uses TRBV11-3 and TRBJ2-2, with unresolved D. Germline lookup yields CDR1 SGHNT and CDR2 YENEEA. CDR3 length: 13 amino acids. V lost 2 bases and J lost 6, with 7 bases in between. CDR3 sequence: CASSLLASGELFF. CDR3 DNA: TGTGCCAGCAGCTTATTGGCCTCCGGGGAGCTGTTTTTT. Supplemented by reference TRBV11-3 and TRBJ2-2, the full variable domain reads EAGVVQSPRYKIIEKKQPVAFWCNPISGHNTLYWYLQNLGQGPELLIRYENEEAVDDSQLPKDRFSAERLKGVDSTLKIQPAELGDSAVYLCASSLLASGELFFGEGSRLTVL.

V is TRBV11-2 and J is TRBJ2-1; 10 bases map to TRBD2. Trimming at V came to 1 base and at J to 3 bases, leaving 0 bases not matched to a gene. Germline V gene sequence: CDR1 SGHAT, CDR2 FQNNGV. The CDR3 runs to 15 residues. CDR3 coding DNA: TGTGCCAGCAGCTTAGGGACTAGCGGCTACAATGAGCAGTTCTTC. The encoded protein is CASSLGTSGYNEQFF.

The chain joins TRBV28 to TRBJ2-1; 7 nucleotides agree with TRBD2. Germline loops: CDR1 MDHEN, CDR2 SYDVKM. The J segment lost 9 bases and the V segment lost 4 bases, leaving 9 bases of the junction unmatched. The CDR3 spans 14 residues. This CDR3 is CASSSDAGVAEQFF. The CDR3 DNA reads as TGTGCCAGCAGTTCCGATGCGGGAGTCGCTGAGCAGTTCTTC.

The chain carries TRBV7-8 and TRBJ1-1; weak D call: TRBD1 (5 bases). The CDR3 loop spans 17 amino acids. Between the trimmed V and J ends, which lost 7 bases and 1 base, there was a span of 22 bases. Germline loops: CDR1 SGHVS, CDR2 FQNEAQ. This chain's CDR3 is CASTTGGRSDPNTEAFF. CDR3 DNA: TGTGCCAGCACCACAGGAGGGAGATCAGACCCGAACACTGAAGCTTTCTTT.

The chain combines TRBV18 with TRBJ2-3, with 14 bases that match TRBD2. Germline V gives CDR1 KGHSH, CDR2 LQKENI. V lost 2 bases to trimming and J lost 2 bases; unmatched junction nucleotides: 3. The CDR3 has 17 amino acids. For the CDR3, the DNA is TGTGCCAGCTCACCAGGACTAGCGGGAGGCAACACAGATACGCAGTATTTT. It encodes CASSPGLAGGNTDTQYF.

The chain recombines TRBV13 with TRBJ1-1, with 8 bases identical to TRBD1. CDR3 length: 14 residues. CDR1 and CDR2 (germline): PRHDT, FYEKMQ (reference sequence). The ends lost 5 bases at V and 6 bases at J; junction bases unmatched: 8. As DNA, the CDR3 is TGTGCCAGCAGCCAACAGGGGGATAAAGCTGAAGCTTTCTTT. Translated: CASSQQGDKAEAFF. The full variable domain, completed using reference TRBV13 and TRBJ1-1, is AAGVIQSPRHLIKEKRETATLKCYPIPRHDTVYWYQQGPGQDPQFLISFYEKMQSDKGSIPDRFSAQQFSDYHSELNMSSLELGDSALYFCASSQQGDKAEAFFGQGTRLTVV.